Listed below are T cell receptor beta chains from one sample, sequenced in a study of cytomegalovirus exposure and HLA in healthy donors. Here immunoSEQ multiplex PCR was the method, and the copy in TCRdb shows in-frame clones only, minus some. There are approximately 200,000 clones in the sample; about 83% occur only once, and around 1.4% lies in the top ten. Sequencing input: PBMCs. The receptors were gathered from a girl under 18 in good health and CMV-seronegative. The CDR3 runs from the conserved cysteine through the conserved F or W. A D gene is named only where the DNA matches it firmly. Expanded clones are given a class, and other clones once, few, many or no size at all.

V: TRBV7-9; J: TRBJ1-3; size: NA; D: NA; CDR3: CASSLSGNTIYF
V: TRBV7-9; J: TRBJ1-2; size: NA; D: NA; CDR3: CASSRDKEGLGGYTF
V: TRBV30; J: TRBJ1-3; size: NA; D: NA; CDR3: CAWSIHSGSGNTIYF
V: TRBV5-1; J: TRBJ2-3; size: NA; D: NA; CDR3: CASSLSLGPDTQYF
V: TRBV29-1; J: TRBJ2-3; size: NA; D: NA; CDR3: CSGGGTDTQYF
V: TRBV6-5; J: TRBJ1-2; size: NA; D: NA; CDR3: CASRQGVFYGYTF
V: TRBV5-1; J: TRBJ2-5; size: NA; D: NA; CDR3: CASKAGTEETQYF
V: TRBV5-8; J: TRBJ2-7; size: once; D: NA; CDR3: CASSFRGYYEQYF
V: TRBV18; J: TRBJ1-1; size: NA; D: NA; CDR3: CASSPRREGYTEAFF
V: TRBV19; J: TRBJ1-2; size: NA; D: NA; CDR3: CASSSGSGPDTF
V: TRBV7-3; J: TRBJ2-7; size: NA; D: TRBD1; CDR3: CASSARDRGYEQYF
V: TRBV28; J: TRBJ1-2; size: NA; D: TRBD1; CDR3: CASSYGTDSTYGYTF
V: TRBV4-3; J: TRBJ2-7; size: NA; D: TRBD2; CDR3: CASSQSGTSGYEQYF
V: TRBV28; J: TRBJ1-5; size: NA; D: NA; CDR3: CASSFLWLPEVSNQPQHF
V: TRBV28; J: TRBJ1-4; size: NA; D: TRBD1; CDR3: CASEQTGVLGKLFF
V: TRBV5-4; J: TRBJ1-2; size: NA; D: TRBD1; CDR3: CASTLPRGTGAPYGYTF
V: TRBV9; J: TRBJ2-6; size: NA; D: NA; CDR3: CASSGEWRQAGANVLTF
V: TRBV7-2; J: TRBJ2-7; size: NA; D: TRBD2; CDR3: CASSLVLAGVGEQYF
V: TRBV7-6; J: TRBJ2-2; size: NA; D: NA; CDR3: CASSFQGSGELFF
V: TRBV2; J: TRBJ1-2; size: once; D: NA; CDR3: CASSVKEGPGYGYTF
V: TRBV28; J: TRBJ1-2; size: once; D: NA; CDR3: CASRPLGLAYGYTF
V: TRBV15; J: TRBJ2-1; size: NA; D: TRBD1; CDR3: CATSRDLGDRAYNEQFF
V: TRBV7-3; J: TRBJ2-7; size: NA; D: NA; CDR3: CASSDPLPLTRDSYEQYF
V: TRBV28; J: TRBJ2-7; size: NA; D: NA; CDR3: CASSLKGRPYEQYF
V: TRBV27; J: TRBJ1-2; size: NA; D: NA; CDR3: CASSLTGGNGYTF
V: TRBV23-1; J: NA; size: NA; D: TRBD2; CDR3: CASSQSGRELSYEQYF
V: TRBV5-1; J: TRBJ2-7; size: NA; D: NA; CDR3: CASSQGGEQYF
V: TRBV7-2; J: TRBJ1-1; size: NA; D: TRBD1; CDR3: CASRRDRYTEAFF
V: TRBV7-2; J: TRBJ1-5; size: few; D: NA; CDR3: CASSLTTGPNQPQHF
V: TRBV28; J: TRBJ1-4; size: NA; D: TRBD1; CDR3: CASSVTGANEKLFF
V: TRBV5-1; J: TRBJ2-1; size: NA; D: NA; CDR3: CASSLVAGSGYNEQFF